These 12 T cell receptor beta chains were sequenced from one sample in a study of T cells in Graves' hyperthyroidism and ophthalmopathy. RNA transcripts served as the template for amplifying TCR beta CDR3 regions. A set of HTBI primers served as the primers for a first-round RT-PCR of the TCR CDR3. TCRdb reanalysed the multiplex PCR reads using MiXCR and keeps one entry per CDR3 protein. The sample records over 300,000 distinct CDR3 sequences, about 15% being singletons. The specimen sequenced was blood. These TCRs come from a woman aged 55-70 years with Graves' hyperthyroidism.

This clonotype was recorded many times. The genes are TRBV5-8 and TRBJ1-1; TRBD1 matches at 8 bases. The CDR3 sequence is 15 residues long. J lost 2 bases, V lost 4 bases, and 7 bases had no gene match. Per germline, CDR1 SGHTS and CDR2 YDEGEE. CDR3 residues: CASSPQDRDNTEAFF. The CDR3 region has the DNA TGTGCCAGCAGCCCGCAGGACAGGGACAACACTGAAGCTTTCTTT.

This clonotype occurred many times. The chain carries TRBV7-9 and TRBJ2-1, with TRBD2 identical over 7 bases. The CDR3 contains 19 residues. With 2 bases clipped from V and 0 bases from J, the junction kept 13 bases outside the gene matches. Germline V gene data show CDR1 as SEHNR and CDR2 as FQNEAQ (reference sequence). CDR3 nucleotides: TGTGCCAGCAGCTTACCGGGACTAAGCCGAATTAACTCCTACAATGAGCAGTTCTTC. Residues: CASSLPGLSRINSYNEQFF. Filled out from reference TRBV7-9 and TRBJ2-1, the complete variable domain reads DTGVSQNPRHKITKRGQNVTFRCDPISEHNRLYWYRQTLGQGPEFLTYFQNEAQLEKSRLLSDRFSAERPKGSFSTLEIQRTEQGDSAMYLCASSLPGLSRINSYNEQFFGPGTRLTVL.

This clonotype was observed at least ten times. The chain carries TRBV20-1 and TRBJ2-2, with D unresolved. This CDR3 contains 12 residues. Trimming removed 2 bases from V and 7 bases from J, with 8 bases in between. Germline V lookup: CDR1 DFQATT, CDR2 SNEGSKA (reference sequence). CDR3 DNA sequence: TGCAGTGCTAGATCCGCTAGCGGGGAGCTGTTTTTT. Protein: CSARSASGELFF.

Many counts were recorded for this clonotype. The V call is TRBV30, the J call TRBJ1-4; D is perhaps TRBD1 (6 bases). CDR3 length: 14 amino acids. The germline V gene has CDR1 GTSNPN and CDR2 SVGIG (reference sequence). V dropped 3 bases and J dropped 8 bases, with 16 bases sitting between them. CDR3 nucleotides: TGTGCCTGGAGACCAAGGACAGTCAGGGAAAAACTGTTTTTT. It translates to CAWRPRTVREKLFF.

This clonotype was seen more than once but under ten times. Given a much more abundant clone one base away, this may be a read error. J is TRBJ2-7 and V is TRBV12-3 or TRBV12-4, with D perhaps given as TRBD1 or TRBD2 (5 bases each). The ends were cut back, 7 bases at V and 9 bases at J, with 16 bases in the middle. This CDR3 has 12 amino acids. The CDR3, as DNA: TGTGCCAGCACCCAGGATAGGGACGGGCAGTACTTC. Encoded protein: CASTQDRDGQYF.

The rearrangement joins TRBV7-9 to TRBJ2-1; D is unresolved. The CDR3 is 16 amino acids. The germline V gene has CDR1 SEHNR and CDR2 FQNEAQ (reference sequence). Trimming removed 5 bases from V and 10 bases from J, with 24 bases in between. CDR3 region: CASSPTASLGIGEQFF. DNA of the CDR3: TGTGCCAGCAGCCCAACGGCGTCATTGGGAATTGGCGAGCAGTTCTTC.

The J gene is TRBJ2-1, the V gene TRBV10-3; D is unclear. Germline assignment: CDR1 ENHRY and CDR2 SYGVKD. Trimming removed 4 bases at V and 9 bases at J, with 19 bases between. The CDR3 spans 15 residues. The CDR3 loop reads CAISGLAGDNSEQFF. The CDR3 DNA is TGTGCCATCAGTGGTTTGGCTGGGGATAACAGTGAGCAGTTCTTC.

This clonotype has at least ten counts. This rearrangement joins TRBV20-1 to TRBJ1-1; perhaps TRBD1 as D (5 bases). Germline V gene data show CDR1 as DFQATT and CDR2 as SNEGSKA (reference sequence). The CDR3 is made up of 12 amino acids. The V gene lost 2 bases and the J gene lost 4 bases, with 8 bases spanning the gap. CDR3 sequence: CSARQGFTEAFF. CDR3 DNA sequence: TGCAGTGCTAGACAGGGTTTCACTGAAGCTTTCTTT.

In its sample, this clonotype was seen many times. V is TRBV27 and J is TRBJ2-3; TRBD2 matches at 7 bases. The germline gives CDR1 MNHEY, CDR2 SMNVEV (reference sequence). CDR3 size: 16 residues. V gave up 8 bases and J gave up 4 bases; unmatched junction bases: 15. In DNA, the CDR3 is TGTGCCAGCGTAGCCGGGCGGGGGATACTAGCAGATACGCAGTATTTT. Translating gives CASVAGRGILADTQYF.

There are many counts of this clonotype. CDR3: CASSAGQGAKNSPLHF. CDR3 nucleotide sequence: TGCGCCAGCAGCGCGGGACAGGGGGCGAAGAATTCACCCCTCCACTTT. The chain employs TRBV5-1 and TRBJ1-6; 12 bases match TRBD1. In germline, CDR1 is SGHRS, CDR2 YFSETQ. This CDR3 contains 16 residues. The J segment lost 7 bases and the V segment lost 4 bases, leaving 6 bases of the junction unmatched.

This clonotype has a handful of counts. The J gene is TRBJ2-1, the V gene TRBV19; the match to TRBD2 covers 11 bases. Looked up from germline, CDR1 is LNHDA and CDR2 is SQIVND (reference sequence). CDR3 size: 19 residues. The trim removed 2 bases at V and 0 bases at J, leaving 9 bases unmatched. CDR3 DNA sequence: TGTGCCAGTAGTATATCCCCCCCGGGACTAGCGGTCTCCTACAATGAGCAGTTCTTC. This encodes CASSISPPGLAVSYNEQFF.

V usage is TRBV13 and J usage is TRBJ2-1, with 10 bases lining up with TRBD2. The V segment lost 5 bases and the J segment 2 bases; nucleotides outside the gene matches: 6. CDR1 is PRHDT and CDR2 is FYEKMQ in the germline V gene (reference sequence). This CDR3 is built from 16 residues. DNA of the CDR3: TGTGCCAGCAGCCCTATGACTAGCGGGCCCTACAATGAGCAGTTCTTC. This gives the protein CASSPMTSGPYNEQFF.